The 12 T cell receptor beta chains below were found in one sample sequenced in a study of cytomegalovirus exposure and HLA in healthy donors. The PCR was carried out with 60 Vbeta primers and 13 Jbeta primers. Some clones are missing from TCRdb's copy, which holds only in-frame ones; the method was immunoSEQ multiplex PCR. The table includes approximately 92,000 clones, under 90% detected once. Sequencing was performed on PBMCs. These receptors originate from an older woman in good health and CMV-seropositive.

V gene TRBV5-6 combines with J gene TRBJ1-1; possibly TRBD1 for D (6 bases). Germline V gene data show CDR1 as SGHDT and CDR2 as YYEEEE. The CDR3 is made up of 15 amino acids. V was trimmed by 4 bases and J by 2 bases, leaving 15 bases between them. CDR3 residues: CASSGTGSHNTEAFF. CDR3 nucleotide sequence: TGTGCCAGCAGCGGAACAGGGAGCCACAACACTGAAGCTTTCTTT.

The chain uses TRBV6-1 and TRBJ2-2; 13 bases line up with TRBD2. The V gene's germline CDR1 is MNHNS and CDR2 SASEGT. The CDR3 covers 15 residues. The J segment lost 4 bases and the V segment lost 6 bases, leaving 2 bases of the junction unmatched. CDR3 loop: CASRGTSGATGELFF. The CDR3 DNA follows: TGTGCCAGCAGAGGGACTAGCGGGGCCACCGGGGAGCTGTTTTTT.

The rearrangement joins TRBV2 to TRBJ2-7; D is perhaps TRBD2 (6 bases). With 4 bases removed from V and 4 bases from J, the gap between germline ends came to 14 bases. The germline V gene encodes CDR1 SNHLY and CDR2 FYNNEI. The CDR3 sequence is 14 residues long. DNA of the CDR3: TGTGCCAGCAGTGGTGGAGGGGCTAGGTACGAGCAGTACTTC. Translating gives CASSGGGARYEQYF.

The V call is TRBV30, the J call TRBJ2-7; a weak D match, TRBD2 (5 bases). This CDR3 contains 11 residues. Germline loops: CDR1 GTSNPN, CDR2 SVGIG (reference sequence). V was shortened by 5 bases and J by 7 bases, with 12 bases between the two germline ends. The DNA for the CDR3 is TGTGCCTGGGCGGGCACACAAGAGCAGTACTTC. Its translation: CAWAGTQEQYF.

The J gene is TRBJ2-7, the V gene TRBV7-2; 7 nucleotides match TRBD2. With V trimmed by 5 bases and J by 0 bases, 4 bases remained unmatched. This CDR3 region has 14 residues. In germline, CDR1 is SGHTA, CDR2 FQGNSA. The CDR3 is CASSREGNSYEQYF. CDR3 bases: TGTGCCAGCAGCAGGGAGGGGAACTCCTACGAGCAGTACTTC.

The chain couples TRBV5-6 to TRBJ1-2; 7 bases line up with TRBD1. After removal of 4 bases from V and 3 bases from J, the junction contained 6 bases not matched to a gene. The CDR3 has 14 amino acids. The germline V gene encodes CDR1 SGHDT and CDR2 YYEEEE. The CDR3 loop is CASSRYGQDYGYTF. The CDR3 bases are TGTGCCAGCAGCCGATACGGACAGGACTATGGCTACACCTTC.

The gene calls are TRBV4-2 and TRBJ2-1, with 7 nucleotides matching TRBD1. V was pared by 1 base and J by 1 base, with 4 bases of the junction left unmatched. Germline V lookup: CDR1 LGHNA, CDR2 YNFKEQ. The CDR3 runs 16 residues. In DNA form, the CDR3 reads TGTGCCAGCAGCCAAGGACAGGGCTTTTCCTACAATGAGCAGTTCTTC. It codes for CASSQGQGFSYNEQFF.

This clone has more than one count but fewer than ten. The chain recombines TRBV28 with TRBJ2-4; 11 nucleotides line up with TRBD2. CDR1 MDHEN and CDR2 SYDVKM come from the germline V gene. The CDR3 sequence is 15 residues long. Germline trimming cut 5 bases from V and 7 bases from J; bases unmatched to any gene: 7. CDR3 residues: CASSPTSSGRNIQYF. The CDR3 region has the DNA TGTGCCAGCAGTCCTACATCTAGCGGGAGGAACATTCAGTACTTC.

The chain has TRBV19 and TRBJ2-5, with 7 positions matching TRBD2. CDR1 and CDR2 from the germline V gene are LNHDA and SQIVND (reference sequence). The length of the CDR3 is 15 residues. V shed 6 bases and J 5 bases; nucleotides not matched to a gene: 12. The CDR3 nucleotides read TGTGCCAGTAGCCCTCCAGGGCTCGGGAGGGAGACCCAGTACTTC. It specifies CASSPPGLGRETQYF.

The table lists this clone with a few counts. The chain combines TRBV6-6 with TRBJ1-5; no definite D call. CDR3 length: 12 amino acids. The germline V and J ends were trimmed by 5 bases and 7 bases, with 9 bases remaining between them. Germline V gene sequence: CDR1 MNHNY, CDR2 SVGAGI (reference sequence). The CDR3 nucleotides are TGTGCCAGCAGTCAACAGTGGCAGCCCCAGCATTTT. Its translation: CASSQQWQPQHF.

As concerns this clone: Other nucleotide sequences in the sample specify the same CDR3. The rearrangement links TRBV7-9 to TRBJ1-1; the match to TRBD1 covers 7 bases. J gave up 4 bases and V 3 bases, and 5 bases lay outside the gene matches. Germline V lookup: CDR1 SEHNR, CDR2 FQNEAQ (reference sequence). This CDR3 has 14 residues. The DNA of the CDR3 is TGTGCCAGCAGCTTGCGGCAGGGGGGCACTGAAGCTTTCTTT. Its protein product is CASSLRQGGTEAFF.

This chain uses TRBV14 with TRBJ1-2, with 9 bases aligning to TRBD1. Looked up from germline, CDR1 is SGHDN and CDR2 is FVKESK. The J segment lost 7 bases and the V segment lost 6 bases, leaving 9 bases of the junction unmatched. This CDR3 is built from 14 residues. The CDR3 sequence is CASRKTGGQFGYTF. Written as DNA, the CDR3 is TGTGCCAGCAGAAAAACAGGGGGCCAATTTGGCTACACCTTC. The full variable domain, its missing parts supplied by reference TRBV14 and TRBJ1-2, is EAGVTQFPSHSVIEKGQTVTLRCDPISGHDNLYWYRRVMGKEIKFLLHFVKESKQDESGMPNNRFLAERTGGTYSTLKVQPAELEDSGVYFCASRKTGGQFGYTFGSGTRLTVV.